This T cell receptor (beta chain) was recovered during a study of shared clonotypes between healthy human individuals. Study information: Donors, aged 18 to 49, were two women and a few men.

Germline lookup yields CDR1 LNHDA and CDR2 SQIVND (reference sequence). CDR3 length: 15 amino acids. V dropped 5 bases and J dropped 5 bases, with 18 bases sitting between them. Caucasian adults living in Nashville, Tennessee, provided all samples. Replicate PCRs run on unsorted PBMC used approximately 0.3 ug DNA, which was about 30,000 T cell genomes. Under the authors' procedure: Filtering of immunoSEQ junctional sequences could not match full-length read filtering. Measured with immunoSEQ multiplex PCR; TCRdb has only the in-frame clones, and not every one. From that table come the V and J calls and clone size; the DNA was used to work out D and trimming. The sample yields 400,000 to 550,000 clones, roughly 85% seen once.

The chain joins TRBV19 to TRBJ1-2; D uncertain. What was sequenced was PBMCs. This receptor was identified in a woman between 40 and 50 years old in good health. Some clones in this sample may be carry-over from other donors' samples. The CDR3, as DNA: TGTGCCAGTAGTGCTCAGTCGGCAGTTGTTTATGGCTACACCTTC. Its protein is CASSAQSAVVYGYTF.